The 14 T cell receptor beta chains reported below all come from one sample, sequenced in a study of blood T cell repertoires in COVID-19. Profiled with immunoSEQ multiplex PCR; TCRdb holds only in-frame clones, not every one. Of hundreds of thousands of clones in the sample, about nine tenths were seen once. Material: PBMCs or T cells enriched from blood (not recorded which). These TCRs come from a woman in her 30s with acute COVID-19.

The gene calls are TRBV6-6 and TRBJ1-2; TRBD1 matches at 9 bases. Germline V lookup: CDR1 MNHNY, CDR2 SVGAGI (reference sequence). This CDR3 comprises 17 residues. V dropped 5 bases and J dropped 2; count of bases not matched to a gene: 12. The CDR3 is CASSLAQQGAGNYGYTF. In nucleotides, the CDR3 is TGTGCCAGCAGTCTAGCGCAACAGGGGGCTGGGAACTATGGCTACACCTTC.

This clone appeared a single time. V usage is TRBV20-1 and J usage is TRBJ2-4, with TRBD2 matching over 9 bases. The CDR3 has 18 amino acids. J gave up 3 bases and V 3 bases, and 15 bases lay outside the gene matches. Germline V CDR1 and CDR2: DFQATT, SNEGSKA (reference sequence). The CDR3 DNA follows: TGCAGTGCTAGTTTAGGATCGATGACTAGCGGAGTCAAAAACATTCAGTACTTC. Its translation is CSASLGSMTSGVKNIQYF.

This clone was recorded many times. J is TRBJ1-6 and V is TRBV2; D uncertain. The V and J ends lost 7 bases and 10 bases respectively, with 11 bases between them. The CDR3 loop spans 12 amino acids. Per the germline V gene, CDR1 is SNHLY and CDR2 is FYNNEI. CDR3 residues: CASTILSSPLHF. The CDR3 nucleotides read TGTGCCAGCACTATCTTATCCTCACCCCTCCACTTT.

This CDR3 reads CASSPPRTPATEAFF. The CDR3, as DNA: TGTGCCAGCAGCCCACCACGGACACCGGCCACTGAAGCTTTCTTT. The J gene is TRBJ1-1, the V gene TRBV27, with D maybe TRBD1 (5 bases). CDR3 length equals 15 residues. CDR1 and CDR2 from the germline V gene are MNHEY and SMNVEV (reference sequence). The V and J ends lost 6 bases and 4 bases respectively, with 18 bases between them.

The chain employs TRBV11-2 and TRBJ1-2; 7 positions match TRBD1. The V and J ends lost 5 bases and 2 bases, in that order; junction bases with no gene match: 14. The CDR3 loop spans 17 amino acids. Germline loops: CDR1 SGHAT, CDR2 FQNNGV. DNA for the CDR3: TGTGCCAGCAGCCCCGGACCGGGACAGACACTAAACTATGGCTACACCTTC. Its translation: CASSPGPGQTLNYGYTF. The whole variable domain, filled in from reference TRBV11-2 and TRBJ1-2, reads EAGVAQSPRYKIIEKRQSVAFWCNPISGHATLYWYQQILGQGPKLLIQFQNNGVVDDSQLPKDRFSAERLKGVDSTLKIQPAKLEDSAVYLCASSPGPGQTLNYGYTFGSGTRLTVV.

The chain couples TRBV7-8 to TRBJ2-7, with 9 bases that match TRBD2. J lost 5 bases, V lost 6 bases, and 11 bases had no gene match. The length of the CDR3 is 15 residues. Germline V lookup: CDR1 SGHVS, CDR2 FQNEAQ. The CDR3 sequence is CASRPGTSRFDEQYF. The CDR3 DNA reads as TGTGCCAGCAGACCAGGGACTAGCCGATTTGACGAGCAGTACTTC.

The chain couples TRBV14 to TRBJ2-1, with TRBD1 identical over 8 bases. Germline CDR1 and CDR2: SGHDN and FVKESK. CDR3 size: 17 residues. J was trimmed by 0 bases and V by 5 bases; bases with no gene match: 9. This CDR3 is CASSDDRGLISYNEQFF. CDR3 in DNA: TGTGCCAGCAGCGATGACAGGGGTCTCATCTCCTACAATGAGCAGTTCTTC.

The gene calls are TRBV24-1 and TRBJ2-5; 13 bases line up with TRBD2. Trimming removed 3 bases from V and 4 bases from J; junction bases left unmatched: 4. This CDR3 has 16 residues. The V gene's germline CDR1 is KGHDR and CDR2 SFDVKD. The CDR3, as DNA: TGTGCCACCAGTGATCCTGGACTAGCGGGGGTAGAGACCCAGTACTTC. Its protein is CATSDPGLAGVETQYF.

This chain links TRBV7-3 with TRBJ1-1; no clear D gene. The CDR3 totals 14 residues. V was shortened by 5 bases and J by 1 base, with 11 bases between the two germline ends. The germline gives CDR1 SGHTA, CDR2 FQGTGA. The CDR3 bases are TGTGCCAGCAGCGACGGGAGCTGGAACACTGAAGCTTTCTTT. Translated, it gives CASSDGSWNTEAFF.

The chain carries TRBV7-3 and TRBJ2-1, with 7 bases identical to TRBD2. Trimming took 4 bases from V and 6 from J; bases not matched to a gene: 9. This CDR3 is built from 15 residues. Germline loops: CDR1 SGHTA, CDR2 FQGTGA. CDR3 in amino acids: CASSYQSGARNEQFF. For the CDR3, the DNA is TGTGCCAGCAGCTACCAGAGCGGGGCCCGCAATGAGCAGTTCTTC.

Points on this clone: Additional DNA sequences in this sample encode the identical CDR3. The chain links TRBV28 to TRBJ1-5; D gene ambiguous. This CDR3 has 12 amino acids. CDR1 MDHEN and CDR2 SYDVKM come from the germline V gene. Deletions cut 6 bases from V and 6 bases from J, with 9 bases between. CDR3 residues: CASSLGSQPQHF. Here the CDR3 DNA reads TGTGCCAGCAGCCTCGGTAGTCAGCCCCAGCATTTT.

This rearrangement joins TRBV19 to TRBJ1-5, with 8 bases that match TRBD1. This CDR3 region has 15 residues. Germline loops: CDR1 LNHDA, CDR2 SQIVND (reference sequence). Trimming at V came to 1 base and at J to 7 bases, leaving 6 bases not matched to a gene. For the CDR3, the DNA is TGTGCCAGTAGTATAGCCAGGGGGCATGGGCAGCCCCAGCATTTT. Encoded protein: CASSIARGHGQPQHF. The full variable domain, completed using reference TRBV19 and TRBJ1-5, is DGGITQSPKYLFRKEGQNVTLSCEQNLNHDAMYWYRQDPGQGLRLIYYSQIVNDFQKGDIAEGYSVSREKKESFPLTVTSAQKNPTAFYLCASSIARGHGQPQHFGDGTRLSIL.

V gene TRBV7-9 combines with J gene TRBJ1-1; D remains ambiguous. CDR3 size: 12 residues. Trimming removed 2 bases from V and 8 bases from J, with 9 bases in between. Germline V gives CDR1 SEHNR, CDR2 FQNEAQ (reference sequence). The CDR3 bases are TGTGCCAGCAGCTTAAAGACGGGAGAAGCTTTCTTT. Amino acids: CASSLKTGEAFF. The entire variable domain, with the rest obtained from reference TRBV7-9 and TRBJ1-1, is as follows: DTGVSQNPRHKITKRGQNVTFRCDPISEHNRLYWYRQTLGQGPEFLTYFQNEAQLEKSRLLSDRFSAERPKGSFSTLEIQRTEQGDSAMYLCASSLKTGEAFFGQGTRLTVV.

The gene calls are TRBV5-1 and TRBJ2-7; 13 bases are a match to TRBD2. Germline V CDR1 and CDR2: SGHRS, YFSETQ. This CDR3 is 17 amino acids long. The J segment lost 6 bases and the V segment lost 4 bases, leaving 13 bases of the junction unmatched. The CDR3 DNA follows: TGCGCCAGCAGCCAGAGGACTAGCGGGAGACCGGCCTCCGAGCAGTACTTC. Translating gives CASSQRTSGRPASEQYF.